This passage covers 6 T cell receptor beta chains from one sample sequenced in a study of T cell changes during pregnancy in multiple sclerosis. Clones were read by immunoSEQ multiplex PCR, and TCRdb kept only the in-frame ones, dropping some. The sample holds tens of thousands of clones, more than 75% seen once. The input for sequencing was CD4+ T cells from peripheral blood mononuclear cells, taken in the second trimester of pregnancy. Receptors were obtained from a female donor in good health, enrolled as a control in a pregnancy study.

This clone showed up just a few times. The V and J genes are TRBV13 and TRBJ2-7; perhaps TRBD1 as D (6 bases). The ends were cut back, 4 bases at V and 0 bases at J, with 13 bases in the middle. The CDR3 spans 15 residues. Germline V gene lookup returns CDR1 PRHDT and CDR2 FYEKMQ (reference sequence). The CDR3 DNA reads TGTGCCAGCAGCTCCCTGTTAGGGGGCTCCTACGAGCAGTACTTC. Its protein is CASSSLLGGSYEQYF.

The J gene is TRBJ2-7, the V gene TRBV6-1; 7 positions agree with TRBD2. This CDR3 spans 13 amino acids. Germline V gene sequence: CDR1 MNHNS, CDR2 SASEGT. V shed 8 bases and J 0 bases; nucleotides not matched to a gene: 4. The CDR3 protein is CASGRESSYEQYF. CDR3 sequence (DNA): TGTGCCAGCGGGCGGGAGAGCTCCTACGAGCAGTACTTC.

This clone was counted between two and nine times. The chain employs TRBV5-4 and TRBJ2-7; a weak D match, TRBD2 (5 bases). From germline, CDR1 is SGHNT and CDR2 YYREEE (reference sequence). The CDR3 is 12 residues long. Trimming took off 6 bases at V and 7 bases at J, with 14 bases between the two ends. The DNA of the CDR3 is TGTGCCAGCAATCAGGCAGGCGGGGAGCAGTACTTC. The encoded protein is CASNQAGGEQYF.

The chain combines TRBV28 with TRBJ1-1; D gene ambiguous. Germline loops: CDR1 MDHEN, CDR2 SYDVKM. This CDR3 has 15 amino acids. V dropped 6 bases and J dropped 4 bases, with 18 bases sitting between them. The CDR3 nucleotides are TGTGCCAGCAGCTCCCAATACTTGGGCAGCACTGAAGCTTTCTTT. This translates into CASSSQYLGSTEAFF.

V usage is TRBV7-3 and J usage is TRBJ2-7, with D maybe TRBD1 (5 bases). V was trimmed by 5 bases and J by 5 bases, leaving 16 bases between them. Germline V gene data show CDR1 as SGHTA and CDR2 as FQGTGA. The CDR3 runs 14 residues. CDR3 DNA: TGTGCCAGCAGCCCAGCCCACACCAGGGACGAGCAGTACTTC. It codes for CASSPAHTRDEQYF.

The chain uses TRBV9 and TRBJ1-1, with D unclear. V was pared by 2 bases and J by 4 bases, with 9 bases between. In germline, CDR1 is SGDLS, CDR2 YYNGEE. The CDR3 consists of 13 residues. For the CDR3, the DNA is TGTGCCAGCAGCGTGGAGTCTGGCACTGAAGCTTTCTTT. It is translated as CASSVESGTEAFF. Variable domain in full (rest from reference TRBV9 and TRBJ1-1): DSGVTQTPKHLITATGQRVTLRCSPRSGDLSVYWYQQSLDQGLQFLIQYYNGEERAKGNILERFSAQQFPDLHSELNLSSLELGDSALYFCASSVESGTEAFFGQGTRLTVV.